This TCR beta chain was obtained from a study of T cells after yellow fever vaccination. TCRdb reprocessed the 5' RACE reads with MiXCR, giving one entry per CDR3 protein. This table holds about 630,000 distinct CDR3 sequences, about 12% found once. The germline V gene encodes CDR1 MDHEN and CDR2 SYDVKM. The V gene end was trimmed by 5 bases and the J gene end by 3 bases; junction bases not matched to a gene: 4. The CDR3 has 15 residues. This clonotype was observed a handful of times. Its antigen is not identified. Study outcomes and limitations: Once the booster was given, most primary-vaccination clones reappeared, at approximately 97% for CD4 and around 90% for CD8.

The clonotype originates from a man aged 25-40 years who received the YFV17D yellow fever vaccine. The chain employs TRBV28 and TRBJ2-3; 11 bases are shared with TRBD2. Sequenced material: PBMCs, taken on the day of the yellow fever booster vaccination. CDR3 coding DNA: TGTGCCAGCAGTAGATCTAGCGGGAGGACAGATACGCAGTATTTT. Its protein is CASSRSSGRTDTQYF.